One and the same sample provided the 21 T cell receptor beta chains below, sequenced in a study of blood T cell repertoires in COVID-19. Sequencing used immunoSEQ multiplex PCR; TCRdb keeps in-frame clones, though not all of them. The sample shows 150,000 to 180,000 clones, about 83% of them seen only once. The sequenced material came from peripheral blood. The receptors stem from a woman between 55 and 75 years old with COVID-19, enrolled during active disease.

The genes are TRBV5-1 and TRBJ1-2; D uncertain. Trimming pared 3 bases from V and 1 base from J, leaving 10 bases between. Germline assignment: CDR1 SGHRS and CDR2 YFSETQ. This CDR3 has 14 residues. The CDR3 nucleotides are TGCGCCAGCAGCTCTACGACAAGTAACTATGGCTACACCTTC. Residues: CASSSTTSNYGYTF.

This clone was detected a few times. The chain combines TRBV6-1 with TRBJ1-3, with TRBD1 identical over 8 bases. Germline assignment: CDR1 MNHNS and CDR2 SASEGT. This CDR3 contains 19 residues. The V gene end was trimmed by 4 bases and the J gene end by 0 bases; junction bases not matched to a gene: 14. CDR3 sequence reads: CASSAERWDRSGSGNTIYF. CDR3 DNA: TGTGCCAGCAGTGCAGAAAGATGGGACAGGTCCGGCTCTGGAAACACCATATATTTT.

This clone is a singleton in its sample. J is TRBJ1-1 and V is TRBV6-6; a weak D match, TRBD1 (5 bases). V shed 0 bases and J shed 0 bases, with 11 bases lying between them. The CDR3 spans 16 residues. Germline V CDR1 and CDR2: MNHNY, SVGAGI (reference sequence). The CDR3 bases are TGTGCCAGCAGTTACTCGATGGGGCGGATGAACACTGAAGCTTTCTTT. Protein: CASSYSMGRMNTEAFF.

This clone was seen only once. The chain employs TRBV7-6 and TRBJ1-2, with 8 positions matching TRBD1. The germline V gene encodes CDR1 SGHVS and CDR2 FNYEAQ. V lost 6 bases to trimming and J lost 7 bases; unmatched junction nucleotides: 7. This CDR3 has 13 residues. This CDR3 is CASSLGQGAGYTF. Written as DNA, the CDR3 is TGTGCCAGCAGTCTGGGCCAGGGGGCTGGCTACACCTTC.

The chain couples TRBV5-5 to TRBJ2-6; TRBD1 agrees at 9 bases. The J segment lost 4 bases and the V segment lost 4 bases, leaving 6 bases of the junction unmatched. CDR3 size: 16 residues. The V gene's germline CDR1 is SGHKS and CDR2 YYEKEE (reference sequence). The CDR3 here is CASSPQGASGANVLTF. CDR3 coding DNA: TGTGCCAGCAGCCCACAGGGGGCGTCAGGGGCCAACGTCCTGACTTTC.

This rearrangement joins TRBV6-5 to TRBJ1-3, with 9 nucleotides matching TRBD1. V lost 6 bases and J lost 3; bases outside the gene matches: 3. The CDR3 has 14 residues. Germline V CDR1 and CDR2: MNHEY, SVGAGI. The CDR3 DNA follows: TGTGCCAGCAGGAAGACAGGGGGTGGAAACACCATATATTTT. Amino acids: CASRKTGGGNTIYF.

The chain links TRBV10-3 to TRBJ2-5; maybe TRBD2 (6 bases). Germline CDR1 ENHRY, CDR2 SYGVKD. V dropped 4 bases and J dropped 4 bases, with 10 bases sitting between them. This CDR3 contains 13 residues. The CDR3 sequence is CAISGVGGETQYF. CDR3 nucleotide sequence: TGTGCCATCAGTGGTGTGGGGGGAGAGACCCAGTACTTC.

The table lists this clone with a few counts. This sequence joins TRBV28 and TRBJ1-1; D remains unclear. Germline V CDR1 and CDR2: MDHEN, SYDVKM. The CDR3 contains 14 residues. The V end lost 6 bases, the J end lost 4 bases, and 15 bases lay between the germline ends. Here the CDR3 DNA reads TGTGCCAGCAGGGCTTCGATCGGAGGCACTGAAGCTTTCTTT. Translated, it gives CASRASIGGTEAFF. Full variable domain (outside the CDR3, taken from reference TRBV28 and TRBJ1-1): DVKVTQSSRYLVKRTGEKVFLECVQDMDHENMFWYRQDPGLGLRLIYFSYDVKMKEKGDIPEGYSVSREKKERFSLILESASTNQTSMYLCASRASIGGTEAFFGQGTRLTVV.

The chain is built from TRBV11-2 and TRBJ1-2; TRBD1 might be the D (5 bases). V was pared by 1 base and J by 2 bases, with 14 bases between. From germline, CDR1 is SGHAT and CDR2 FQNNGV. The CDR3 is made up of 16 amino acids. In DNA, the CDR3 is TGTGCCAGCAGCTTAGCACGCCAGGGAAAGAACTATGGCTACACCTTC. It is translated as CASSLARQGKNYGYTF.

In its sample, this clone was seen a few times. CDR3 residues: CASSIGDINEKLFF. CDR3 bases: TGTGCCAGTAGTATCGGGGATATAAATGAAAAACTGTTTTTT. The V call is TRBV19, the J call TRBJ1-4, with unresolved D. V was clipped by 3 bases and J by 5 bases, with 10 bases between them. The CDR3 is made up of 14 amino acids. Germline V CDR1 and CDR2: LNHDA, SQIVND (reference sequence).

The chain links TRBV7-9 to TRBJ1-5; 7 bases are a match to TRBD1. Trimming cost V 7 bases and J 5 bases; bases outside gene matches: 5. Germline CDR1 is SEHNR and CDR2 is FQNEAQ (reference sequence). The CDR3 is 13 residues long. The CDR3 protein is CASTDRADQPQHF. CDR3 DNA sequence: TGTGCCAGCACCGACAGGGCGGATCAGCCCCAGCATTTT.

The chain links TRBV11-3 to TRBJ2-2; 7 positions agree with TRBD1. The CDR3 length is 15 residues. Germline lookup yields CDR1 SGHNT and CDR2 YENEEA. V lost 4 bases, J lost 0 bases, and 2 bases stayed unmatched. CDR3 sequence (DNA): TGTGCCAGCAGCTCGGGACAGACGAACACCGGGGAGCTGTTTTTT. This codes for CASSSGQTNTGELFF.

This clone is a singleton in its sample. The chain couples TRBV7-9 to TRBJ1-6; D is undetermined. The CDR3 sequence is 13 residues long. Germline V gene sequence: CDR1 SEHNR, CDR2 FQNEAQ (reference sequence). Trimming removed 5 bases at V and 7 bases at J, with 9 bases between. The CDR3 bases are TGTGCCAGCAGCCCTAGACCAAATTCACCCCTCCACTTT. Translation gives CASSPRPNSPLHF.

The genes are TRBV9 and TRBJ1-2; 8 nucleotides align to TRBD1. This CDR3 comprises 15 residues. Germline V gene sequence: CDR1 SGDLS, CDR2 YYNGEE. The J segment lost 4 bases and the V segment lost 3 bases, leaving 8 bases of the junction unmatched. The CDR3 sequence is CASSARQGSAYGYTF. The CDR3 bases are TGTGCCAGCAGCGCTCGACAGGGGTCGGCCTATGGCTACACCTTC.

The chain has TRBV5-6 and TRBJ2-7; TRBD2 agrees at 7 bases. Germline V lookup: CDR1 SGHDT, CDR2 YYEEEE. Unmatched junction bases numbered 4, after V lost 2 bases and J lost 2 bases. CDR3 length: 14 amino acids. CDR3 DNA: TGTGCCAGCAGCTTTGGGAGGGGAGCCTACGAGCAGTACTTC. It encodes CASSFGRGAYEQYF.

The chain has TRBV2 and TRBJ2-1, with D unresolved. Trimming stripped 0 bases from V and 0 bases from J, with 6 bases between. From germline, CDR1 is SNHLY and CDR2 FYNNEI. The CDR3 has 15 residues. The CDR3 coding sequence is TGTGCCAGCAGTGAAGCTGAGAGCTCCTACAATGAGCAGTTCTTC. Its translation: CASSEAESSYNEQFF.

This chain uses TRBV3-1 (or the pseudogene TRBV3-2) with TRBJ1-4; tentatively, D is TRBD1 (6 bases). Germline CDR1 LGHDT, CDR2 YNNKEL (reference sequence). V was shortened by 4 bases and J by 0 bases, with 9 bases between the two germline ends. CDR3 length equals 15 residues. In nucleotides, the CDR3 is TGTGCCAGCAGCCTCCGGACAGCAACTAATGAAAAACTGTTTTTT. It specifies CASSLRTATNEKLFF.

The V call is TRBV5-6, the J call TRBJ1-5; 9 nucleotides align to TRBD1. Germline V gene lookup returns CDR1 SGHDT and CDR2 YYEEEE. This CDR3 has 14 residues. The trim removed 3 bases at V and 9 bases at J, leaving 7 bases unmatched. The CDR3 nucleotides read TGTGCCAGCAGCTCCGGGACAGGGTCCCGGCCCCAGCATTTT. Protein: CASSSGTGSRPQHF.

The V and J genes are TRBV5-1 and TRBJ1-5, with D perhaps TRBD1 (5 bases). The CDR3 is made up of 15 amino acids. Trimming pared 4 bases from V and 9 bases from J, leaving 20 bases between. Per the germline V gene, CDR1 is SGHRS and CDR2 is YFSETQ. This chain's CDR3 is CASSMQGMGMGPQHF. As DNA, the CDR3 is TGCGCCAGCAGCATGCAGGGTATGGGCATGGGGCCCCAGCATTTT.

The table lists this clone with a count of one. The chain combines TRBV10-2 with TRBJ1-5; TRBD1 is a possible D gene (5 bases). Trimming stripped 5 bases from V and 4 bases from J, with 9 bases between. Germline V gene sequence: CDR1 WSHSY, CDR2 SAAADI. The CDR3 extends over 13 amino acids. DNA of the CDR3: TGCGCCAGCAGTCGACAGACTAATCAGCCCCAGCATTTT. Translating gives CASSRQTNQPQHF.

V is TRBV2 and J is TRBJ1-2; D is perhaps TRBD1 (5 bases). The V gene's germline CDR1 is SNHLY and CDR2 FYNNEI. The CDR3 runs to 13 residues. V was shortened by 5 bases and J by 6 bases, with 13 bases between the two germline ends. CDR3 DNA: TGTGCCAGCAGTTCGCTGGAGGGGAATGGCTACACCTTC. Translating it yields CASSSLEGNGYTF.